Below are 19 T cell receptor beta chains sequenced from a single sample in a study of regulatory T cells in long-lasting Graves disease. TCR beta libraries were built with iRepertoire HTBI primers and Arm-PCR of CDR3 regions. From the multiplex PCR reads, TCRdb called clonotypes with MiXCR, one entry per CDR3 protein. The table shows some 460,000 distinct CDR3 sequences, with around 16% occurring only once. Stated time point: newly diagnosed GD, antithyroid drugs for less than 3 months. PBMC-extracted RNA yielded the TCR library. This same sample was also taken into another study, of T cells in Graves' hyperthyroidism and ophthalmopathy.

The material sequenced was peripheral blood mononuclear cells (PBMCs), taken at new diagnosis, from a patient treated with antithyroid drugs. These receptors all stem from a man aged 35-49 years with Graves disease.

This clonotype came up a few times. The V gene is TRBV12-3 or TRBV12-4, the J gene TRBJ2-4; 9 bases line up with TRBD1. J lost 6 bases, V lost 7 bases, and 7 bases had no gene match. The CDR3 contains 14 residues. CDR3 protein: CASKTGTGSNIQYF. The CDR3 region has the DNA TGTGCCAGCAAAACCGGGACAGGGTCAAACATTCAGTACTTC.

A word on this clonotype: A read error may be the cause here, since a much bigger clone is one base away. CDR3 in DNA: TGTGCCAGCAGTCCTCGGCGGGAGGGCAATGGGCAGTTCTTC. The encoded protein is CASSPRREGNGQFF. The chain carries TRBV28 and TRBJ2-3, with 9 bases aligning to TRBD2. The end of the DNA fits TRBJ2-1 better, so the J call may be wrong. This CDR3 comprises 14 residues. Germline CDR1 MDHEN, CDR2 SYDVKM.

V is TRBV6-1 and J is TRBJ2-5; 11 bases map to TRBD2. The CDR3 runs to 15 residues. Germline CDR1 MNHNS, CDR2 SASEGT. V lost 8 bases and J lost 0; bases outside the gene matches: 5. The CDR3 region has the DNA TGTGCCAGCGCCAGACTAGCGGGAAACCAAGAGACCCAGTACTTC. This encodes CASARLAGNQETQYF.

The rearrangement links TRBV28 to TRBJ2-3, with a tentative D call TRBD2 (6 bases). Germline V lookup: CDR1 MDHEN, CDR2 SYDVKM. The CDR3 has 13 residues. In nucleotides, the CDR3 is TGTGCTTCGGGTAGCGGCGCCACAGATACGCAGTATTTT. Translated: CASGSGATDTQYF.

The chain employs TRBV19 and TRBJ1-5, with TRBD1 identical over 7 bases. CDR3 length equals 17 residues. Unmatched junction bases numbered 16, after V lost 6 bases and J lost 5 bases. Germline CDR1 is LNHDA and CDR2 is SQIVND (reference sequence). The CDR3 reads CASSRIPLDRVDQPQHF. Here the CDR3 DNA reads TGTGCCAGTAGCCGTATCCCTCTCGACAGGGTGGATCAGCCCCAGCATTTT.

This clonotype was detected ten times or more. The CDR3 DNA follows: TGTGCCAGCAGGGGGGTAGGATATAATGAGCAGTTCTTC. Its translation is CASRGVGYNEQFF. V is TRBV11-2 and J is TRBJ2-1, with D tentatively TRBD1 or TRBD2 (5 bases each). Germline V gene sequence: CDR1 SGHAT, CDR2 FQNNGV. The CDR3 is 13 residues long. Trimming cost V 6 bases and J 7 bases, with 13 bases left between them.

This chain links TRBV20-1 with TRBJ1-5; 10 bases map to TRBD1. V lost 5 bases and J lost 2; bases outside the gene matches: 6. Germline V gene sequence: CDR1 DFQATT, CDR2 SNEGSKA (reference sequence). This CDR3 has 15 residues. The CDR3 is CSASDRGFGNQPQHF. The DNA for the CDR3 is TGCAGTGCTTCGGACAGGGGGTTTGGCAATCAGCCCCAGCATTTT.

The chain couples TRBV6-2 or TRBV6-3 to TRBJ1-1; D is undetermined. The CDR3 runs to 12 residues. V was clipped by 5 bases and J by 5 bases, with 9 bases between them. CDR1 MNHEY and CDR2 SVGEGT come from the germline V gene. The CDR3 loop is CASSTALTEAFF. The CDR3 DNA is TGTGCCAGCAGTACAGCACTTACTGAAGCTTTCTTT.

This clonotype has at least ten counts. Written as DNA, the CDR3 is TGTGCCACCAGTTCCCGAGTCGCGAACACCGGGGAGCTGTTTTTT. This encodes CATSSRVANTGELFF. This sequence joins TRBV24-1 and TRBJ2-2, with unresolved D. Germline-derived CDR1 and CDR2 are KGHDR and SFDVKD. V was trimmed by 6 bases and J by 0 bases, leaving 10 bases between them. The CDR3 has 15 amino acids.

This clonotype was observed many times. The chain recombines TRBV5-1 with TRBJ2-7; TRBD1 matches 7 bases. Per the germline V gene, CDR1 is SGHRS and CDR2 is YFSETQ. The CDR3 runs to 13 residues. J lost 5 bases, V lost 5 bases, and 7 bases had no gene match. The CDR3 region is CASRHTGANEQYF. In DNA, the CDR3 is TGCGCCAGCAGACACACAGGGGCCAACGAGCAGTACTTC.

The genes are TRBV29-1 and TRBJ2-5; 10 bases are a match to TRBD2. With V trimmed by 3 bases and J by 0 bases, 10 bases remained unmatched. The CDR3 totals 17 residues. Germline CDR1 reads SQVTM; CDR2 reads ANQGSEA. CDR3 residues: CSVDGLAGVSDQETQYF. As DNA, the CDR3 is TGCAGCGTTGACGGTCTAGCGGGAGTGAGTGACCAAGAGACCCAGTACTTC.

The chain couples TRBV20-1 to TRBJ2-1; TRBD2 aligns across 8 bases. CDR3 size: 12 residues. Trimming removed 2 bases from V and 14 bases from J; junction bases left unmatched: 8. Germline V lookup: CDR1 DFQATT, CDR2 SNEGSKA (reference sequence). The DNA for the CDR3 is TGCAGTGCTAGACATACCGGGACTAGTGAGTTCTTC. Translation gives CSARHTGTSEFF.

At least ten counts were recorded for this clonotype. The chain is built from TRBV12-3 or TRBV12-4 and TRBJ2-1, with D tentatively TRBD1 or TRBD2 (6 bases each). This CDR3 is 12 amino acids long. V lost 7 bases to trimming and J lost 13 bases, with 17 bases between them. CDR3 nucleotides: TGTGCCAGCACATGGGGGCGGGACGTACAGTTCTTC. Translated, it gives CASTWGRDVQFF.

This clonotype was seen many times. This chain links TRBV11-2 with TRBJ2-1; D gene unclear. The germline V gene has CDR1 SGHAT and CDR2 FQNNGV. The V gene lost 5 bases and the J gene lost 12 bases, with 14 bases spanning the gap. This CDR3 has 12 residues. This CDR3 is CASSPSRRGQFF. The CDR3 DNA sequence: TGTGCCAGCAGCCCCTCCCGGCGAGGGCAGTTCTTC. The full variable domain, with the rest looked up from reference TRBV11-2 and TRBJ2-1, is EAGVAQSPRYKIIEKRQSVAFWCNPISGHATLYWYQQILGQGPKLLIQFQNNGVVDDSQLPKDRFSAERLKGVDSTLKIQPAKLEDSAVYLCASSPSRRGQFFGPGTRLTVL.

This rearrangement joins TRBV18 to TRBJ1-1; the D is unclear. The germline V gene encodes CDR1 KGHSH and CDR2 LQKENI. V lost 2 bases, J lost 6 bases, and 7 bases lay in between. The CDR3 is made up of 12 amino acids. The CDR3 DNA reads TGTGCCAGCTCACCAAAAGGCCCTGAAGCTTTCTTT. It specifies CASSPKGPEAFF.

This clonotype was seen repeatedly, ten times or more. The V and J genes are TRBV7-9 and TRBJ2-1, with 7 nucleotides matching TRBD1. There are 15 residues in the CDR3. V was pared by 5 bases and J by 1 base, with 5 bases of the junction left unmatched. The V gene's germline CDR1 is SEHNR and CDR2 FQNEAQ (reference sequence). The CDR3 loop reads CASSTGTVSYNEQFF. The CDR3 DNA follows: TGTGCCAGCAGCACGGGGACAGTTTCCTACAATGAGCAGTTCTTC.

This clonotype was seen ten or more times. The chain joins TRBV6-9 to TRBJ2-2, with 9 bases identical to TRBD2. The germline CDR1 and CDR2 sequences are MNHGY and SVAAGI. V trimming: 3 bases; J trimming: 2 bases; junction bases outside the gene matches: 4. This CDR3 region has 16 residues. As DNA, the CDR3 is TGTGCCAGCAGTTACTCTGGGACTAGCAACACCGGGGAGCTGTTTTTT. It yields the protein CASSYSGTSNTGELFF.

The table lists this clonotype with a few counts. CDR3 sequence: CASSWPTSGSIYEQYF. CDR3 bases: TGCGCCAGCAGCTGGCCGACTAGCGGGAGTATCTACGAGCAGTACTTC. V usage is TRBV5-1 and J usage is TRBJ2-7; TRBD2 matches at 12 bases. Germline values: CDR1 SGHRS, CDR2 YFSETQ. J lost 3 bases, V lost 3 bases, and 7 bases had no gene match. The CDR3 is 16 amino acids.

This clonotype was seen repeatedly, ten times or more. This chain links TRBV7-9 with TRBJ2-1; D not resolved. The CDR3 runs 13 residues. V lost 5 bases, J lost 4 bases, and 9 bases lay in between. Looked up from germline, CDR1 is SEHNR and CDR2 is FQNEAQ (reference sequence). The CDR3 coding sequence is TGTGCCAGCAGCCAAGGGTCATACAATGAGCAGTTCTTC. Encoded protein: CASSQGSYNEQFF. Full variable domain (missing parts from reference TRBV7-9 and TRBJ2-1): DTGVSQNPRHKITKRGQNVTFRCDPISEHNRLYWYRQTLGQGPEFLTYFQNEAQLEKSRLLSDRFSAERPKGSFSTLEIQRTEQGDSAMYLCASSQGSYNEQFFGPGTRLTVL.